This T cell receptor beta chain came from a study of cytomegalovirus exposure and HLA in healthy donors. Study conclusions and caveats: Sequencing likely produced, as an artifact, a cluster of highly shared sequence variants. Accurate prediction of most subjects' HLA-A and HLA-B alleles from TCR beta sequences was reported. Rarity characterized most TCR sequences, yet some public TCRs appeared in many donors. Later analysis suggested most CMV-associated TCR beta chains were HLA-restricted.

This clone has a handful of counts. The antigen is unknown. Primers included in the PCR were 60 Vbeta and 13 Jbeta primers. The table came from immunoSEQ multiplex PCR; TCRdb's copy has only in-frame clones and leaves some out. The table has tens of thousands of clones, 78% seen once. The CDR3 length is 13 residues. Per the germline V gene, CDR1 is SGHNT and CDR2 is YENEEA. V lost 5 bases to trimming and J lost 2 bases, with 9 bases between them. This TCR derives from a middle-aged woman in good health and CMV-seropositive. V is TRBV11-3 and J is TRBJ2-5; no clear D. Sequenced input: PBMCs. This CDR3 reads CASSASGQETQYF. The CDR3 DNA reads TGTGCCAGCAGCGCCTCAGGTCAAGAGACCCAGTACTTC.